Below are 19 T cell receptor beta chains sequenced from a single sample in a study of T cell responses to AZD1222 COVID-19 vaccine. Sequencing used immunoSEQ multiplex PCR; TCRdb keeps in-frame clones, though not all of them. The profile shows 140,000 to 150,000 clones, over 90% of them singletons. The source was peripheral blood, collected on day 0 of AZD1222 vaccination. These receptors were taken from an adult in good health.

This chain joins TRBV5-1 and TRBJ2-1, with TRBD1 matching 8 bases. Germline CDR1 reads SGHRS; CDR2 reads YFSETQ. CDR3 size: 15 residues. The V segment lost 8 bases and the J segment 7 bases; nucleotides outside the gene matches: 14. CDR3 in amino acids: CASKFDRGEGNEQFF. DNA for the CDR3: TGCGCCAGTAAATTTGACAGGGGTGAGGGAAATGAGCAGTTCTTC. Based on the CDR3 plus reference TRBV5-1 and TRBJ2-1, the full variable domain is KAGVTQTPRYLIKTRGQQVTLSCSPISGHRSVSWYQQTPGQGLQFLFEYFSETQRNKGNFPGRFSGRQFSNSRSEMNVSTLELGDSALYLCASKFDRGEGNEQFFGPGTRLTVL.

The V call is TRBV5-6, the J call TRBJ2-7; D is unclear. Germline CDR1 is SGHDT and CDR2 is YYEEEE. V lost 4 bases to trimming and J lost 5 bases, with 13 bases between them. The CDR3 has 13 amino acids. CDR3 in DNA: TGTGCCAGCAGCGTCTCGTACCGGGACGAGCAGTACTTC. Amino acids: CASSVSYRDEQYF. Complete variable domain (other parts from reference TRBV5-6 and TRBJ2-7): DAGVTQSPTHLIKTRGQQVTLRCSPKSGHDTVSWYQQALGQGPQFIFQYYEEEERQRGNFPDRFSGHQFPNYSSELNVNALLLGDSALYLCASSVSYRDEQYFGPGTRLTVT.

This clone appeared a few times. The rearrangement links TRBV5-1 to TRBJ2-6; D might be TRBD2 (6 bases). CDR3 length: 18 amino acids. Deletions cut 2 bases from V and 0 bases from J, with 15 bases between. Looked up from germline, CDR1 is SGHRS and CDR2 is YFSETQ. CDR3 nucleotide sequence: TGCGCCAGCAGCTTAACAGGAGGGGTGGACTCTGGGGCCAACGTCCTGACTTTC. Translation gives CASSLTGGVDSGANVLTF.

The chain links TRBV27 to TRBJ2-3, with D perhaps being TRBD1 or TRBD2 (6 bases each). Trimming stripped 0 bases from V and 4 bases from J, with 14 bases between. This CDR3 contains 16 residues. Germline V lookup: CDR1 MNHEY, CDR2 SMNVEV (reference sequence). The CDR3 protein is CASSLSGGLGPDTQYF. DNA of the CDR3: TGTGCCAGCAGTTTATCTGGGGGGCTGGGCCCAGATACGCAGTATTTT.

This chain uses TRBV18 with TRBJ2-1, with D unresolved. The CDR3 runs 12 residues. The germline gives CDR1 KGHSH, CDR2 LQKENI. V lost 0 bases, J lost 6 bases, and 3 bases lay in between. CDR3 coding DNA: TGTGCCAGCTCACCACCCTCCAATGAGCAGTTCTTC. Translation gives CASSPPSNEQFF.

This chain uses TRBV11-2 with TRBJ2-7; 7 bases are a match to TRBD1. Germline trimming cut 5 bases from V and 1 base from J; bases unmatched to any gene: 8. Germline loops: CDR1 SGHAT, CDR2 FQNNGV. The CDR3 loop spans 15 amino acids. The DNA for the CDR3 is TGTGCCAGCAGCCGAGACAGGGACCCGTCCTACGAGCAGTACTTC. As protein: CASSRDRDPSYEQYF.

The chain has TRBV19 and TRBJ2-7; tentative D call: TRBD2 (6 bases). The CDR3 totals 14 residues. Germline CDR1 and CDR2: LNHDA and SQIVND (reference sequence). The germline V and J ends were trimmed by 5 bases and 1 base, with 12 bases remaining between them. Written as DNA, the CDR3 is TGTGCCAGTAGTCCGGGGGTGGAGTCCTACGAGCAGTACTTC. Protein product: CASSPGVESYEQYF.

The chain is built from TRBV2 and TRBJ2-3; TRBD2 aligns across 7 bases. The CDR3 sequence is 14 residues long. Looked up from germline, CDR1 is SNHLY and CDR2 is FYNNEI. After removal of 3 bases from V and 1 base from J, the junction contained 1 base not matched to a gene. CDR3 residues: CASSEGGGTDTQYF. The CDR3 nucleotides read TGTGCCAGCAGTGAGGGGGGGGGCACAGATACGCAGTATTTT. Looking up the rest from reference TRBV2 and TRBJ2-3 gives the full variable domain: EPEVTQTPSHQVTQMGQEVILRCVPISNHLYFYWYRQILGQKVEFLVSFYNNEISEKSEIFDDQFSVERPDGSNFTLKIRSTKLEDSAMYFCASSEGGGTDTQYFGPGTRLTVL.

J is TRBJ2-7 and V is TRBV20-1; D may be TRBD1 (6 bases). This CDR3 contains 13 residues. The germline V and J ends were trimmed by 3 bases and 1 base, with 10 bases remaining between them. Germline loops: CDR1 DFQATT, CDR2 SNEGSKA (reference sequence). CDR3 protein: CSASITGSYEQYF. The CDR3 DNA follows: TGCAGTGCTAGTATCACAGGGTCCTACGAGCAGTACTTC.

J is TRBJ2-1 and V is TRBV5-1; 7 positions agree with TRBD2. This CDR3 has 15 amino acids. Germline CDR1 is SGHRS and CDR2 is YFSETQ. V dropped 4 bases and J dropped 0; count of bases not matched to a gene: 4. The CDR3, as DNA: TGCGCCAGCAGCATCCTAGCGGACTCCTACAATGAGCAGTTCTTC. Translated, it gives CASSILADSYNEQFF. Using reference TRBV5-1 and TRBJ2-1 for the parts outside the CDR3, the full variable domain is KAGVTQTPRYLIKTRGQQVTLSCSPISGHRSVSWYQQTPGQGLQFLFEYFSETQRNKGNFPGRFSGRQFSNSRSEMNVSTLELGDSALYLCASSILADSYNEQFFGPGTRLTVL.

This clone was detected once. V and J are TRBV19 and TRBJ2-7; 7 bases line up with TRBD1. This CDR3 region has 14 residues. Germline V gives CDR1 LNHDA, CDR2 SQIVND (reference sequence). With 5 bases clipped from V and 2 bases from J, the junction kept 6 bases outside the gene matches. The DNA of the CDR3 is TGTGCCAGTAGTTCCCCGGGACAGACCTACGAGCAGTACTTC. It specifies CASSSPGQTYEQYF.

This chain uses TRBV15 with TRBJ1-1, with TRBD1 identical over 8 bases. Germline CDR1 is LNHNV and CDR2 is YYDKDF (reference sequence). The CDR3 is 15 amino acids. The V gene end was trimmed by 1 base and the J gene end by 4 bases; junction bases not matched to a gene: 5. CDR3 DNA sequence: TGTGCCACCAGCAGAGCCATTACAGGGGGCACTGAAGCTTTCTTT. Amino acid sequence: CATSRAITGGTEAFF.

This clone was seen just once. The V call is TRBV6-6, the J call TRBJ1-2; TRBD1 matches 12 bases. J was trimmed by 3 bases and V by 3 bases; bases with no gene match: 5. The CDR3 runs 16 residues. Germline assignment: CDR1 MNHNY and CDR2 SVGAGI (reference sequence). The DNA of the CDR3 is TGTGCCAGCAGTTATACCGGGACAGGGGGCGACTATGGCTACACCTTC. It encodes CASSYTGTGGDYGYTF.

In DNA, the CDR3 is TGCGCCAGCAGCAAAACAGGGAGCGGTGGCTACACCTTC. Amino acids: CASSKTGSGGYTF. This chain links TRBV10-2 with TRBJ1-2, with D perhaps matching TRBD1 (6 bases). Germline lookup yields CDR1 WSHSY and CDR2 SAAADI. Trimming took off 6 bases at V and 7 bases at J, with 15 bases between the two ends. This CDR3 region has 13 residues.

The CDR3 reads CASSPPNRGTGELFF. The CDR3 region has the DNA TGTGCCAGCTCACCACCAAACAGGGGCACCGGGGAGCTGTTTTTT. The chain is built from TRBV18 and TRBJ2-2; TRBD1 matches at 7 bases. J gave up 4 bases and V 0 bases, and 2 bases lay outside the gene matches. CDR3 size: 15 residues. Germline values: CDR1 KGHSH, CDR2 LQKENI.

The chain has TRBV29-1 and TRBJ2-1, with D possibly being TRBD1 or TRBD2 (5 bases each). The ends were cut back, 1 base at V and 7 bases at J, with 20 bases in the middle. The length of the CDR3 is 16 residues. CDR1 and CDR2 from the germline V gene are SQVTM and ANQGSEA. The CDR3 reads CSVEVWGREAANEQFF. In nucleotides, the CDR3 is TGCAGCGTTGAAGTCTGGGGCAGGGAAGCGGCGAATGAGCAGTTCTTC.

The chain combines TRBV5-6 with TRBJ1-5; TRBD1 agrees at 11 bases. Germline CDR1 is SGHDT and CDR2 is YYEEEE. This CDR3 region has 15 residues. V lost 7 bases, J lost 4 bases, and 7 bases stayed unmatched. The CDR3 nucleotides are TGTGCCAGCCAAGTCGGGACAGGGGGGAATCAGCCCCAGCATTTT. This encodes CASQVGTGGNQPQHF.

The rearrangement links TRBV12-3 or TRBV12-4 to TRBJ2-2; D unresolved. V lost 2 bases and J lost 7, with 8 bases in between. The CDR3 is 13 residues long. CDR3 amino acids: CASSLLMNGELFF. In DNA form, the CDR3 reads TGTGCCAGCAGTTTATTGATGAACGGGGAGCTGTTTTTT.

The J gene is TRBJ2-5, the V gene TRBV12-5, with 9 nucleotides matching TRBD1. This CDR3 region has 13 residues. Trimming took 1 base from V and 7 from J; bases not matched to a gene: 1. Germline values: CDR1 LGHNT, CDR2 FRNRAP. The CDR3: CASGLGQGGTQYF. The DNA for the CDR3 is TGTGCTAGTGGTTTGGGACAGGGGGGGACCCAGTACTTC.